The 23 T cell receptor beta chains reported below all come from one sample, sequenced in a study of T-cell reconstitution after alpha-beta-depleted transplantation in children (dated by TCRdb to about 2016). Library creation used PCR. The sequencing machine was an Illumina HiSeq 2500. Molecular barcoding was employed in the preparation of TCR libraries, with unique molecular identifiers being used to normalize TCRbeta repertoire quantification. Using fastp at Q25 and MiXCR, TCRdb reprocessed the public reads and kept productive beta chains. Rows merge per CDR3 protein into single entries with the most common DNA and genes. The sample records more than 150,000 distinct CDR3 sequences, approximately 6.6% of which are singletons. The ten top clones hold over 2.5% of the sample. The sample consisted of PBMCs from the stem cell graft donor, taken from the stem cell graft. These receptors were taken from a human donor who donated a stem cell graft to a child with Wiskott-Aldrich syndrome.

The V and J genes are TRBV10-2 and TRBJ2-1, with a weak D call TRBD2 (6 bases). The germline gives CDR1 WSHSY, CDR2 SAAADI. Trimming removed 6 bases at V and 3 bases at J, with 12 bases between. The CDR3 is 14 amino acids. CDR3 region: CASRDYRDYNEQFF. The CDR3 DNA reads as TGCGCCAGCAGGGACTATCGGGACTACAATGAGCAGTTCTTC.

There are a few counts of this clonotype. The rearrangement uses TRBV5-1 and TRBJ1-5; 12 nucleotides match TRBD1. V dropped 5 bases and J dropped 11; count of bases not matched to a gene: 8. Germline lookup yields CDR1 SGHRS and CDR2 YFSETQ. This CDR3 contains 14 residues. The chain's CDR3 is CASRMGTGGEAQHF. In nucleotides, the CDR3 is TGCGCCAGCAGGATGGGGACAGGGGGCGAGGCCCAGCATTTT. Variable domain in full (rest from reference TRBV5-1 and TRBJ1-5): KAGVTQTPRYLIKTRGQQVTLSCSPISGHRSVSWYQQTPGQGLQFLFEYFSETQRNKGNFPGRFSGRQFSNSRSEMNVSTLELGDSALYLCASRMGTGGEAQHFGDGTRLSIL.

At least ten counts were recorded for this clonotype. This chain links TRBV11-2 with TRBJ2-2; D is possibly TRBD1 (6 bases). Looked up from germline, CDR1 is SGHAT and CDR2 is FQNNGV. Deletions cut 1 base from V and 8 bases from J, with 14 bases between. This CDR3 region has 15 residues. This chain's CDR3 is CASSLVAGASGELFF. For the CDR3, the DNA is TGTGCCAGCAGCTTAGTTGCAGGGGCTTCGGGGGAGCTGTTTTTT.

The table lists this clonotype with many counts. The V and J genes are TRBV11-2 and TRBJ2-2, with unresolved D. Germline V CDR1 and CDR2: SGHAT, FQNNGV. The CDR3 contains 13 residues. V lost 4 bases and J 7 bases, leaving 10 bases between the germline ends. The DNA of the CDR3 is TGTGCCAGCAGCTCCAGACCGAACGGGGAGCTGTTTTTT. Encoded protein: CASSSRPNGELFF.

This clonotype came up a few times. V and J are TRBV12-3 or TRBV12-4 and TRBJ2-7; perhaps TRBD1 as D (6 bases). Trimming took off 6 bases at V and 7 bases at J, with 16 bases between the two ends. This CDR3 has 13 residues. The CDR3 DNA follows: TGTGCCAGCAGAACCGGGACAACCGAGGAGCAGTACTTC. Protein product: CASRTGTTEEQYF.

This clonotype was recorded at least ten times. The CDR3 nucleotides are TGTGCCAGTAAGGGACAGGGGGATAATGAGCAGTTCTTC. The encoded protein is CASKGQGDNEQFF. V usage is TRBV6-5 and J usage is TRBJ2-1; the match to TRBD1 covers 11 bases. The V segment lost 9 bases and the J segment 7 bases; nucleotides outside the gene matches: 5. The CDR3 has 13 amino acids. Germline loops: CDR1 MNHEY, CDR2 SVGAGI.

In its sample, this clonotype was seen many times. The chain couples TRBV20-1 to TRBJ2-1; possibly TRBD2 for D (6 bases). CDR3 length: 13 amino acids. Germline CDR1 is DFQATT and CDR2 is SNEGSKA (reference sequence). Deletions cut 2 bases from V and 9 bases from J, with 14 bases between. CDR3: CSARRTGGSEQFF. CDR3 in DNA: TGCAGTGCTAGACGGACCGGGGGAAGTGAGCAGTTCTTC.

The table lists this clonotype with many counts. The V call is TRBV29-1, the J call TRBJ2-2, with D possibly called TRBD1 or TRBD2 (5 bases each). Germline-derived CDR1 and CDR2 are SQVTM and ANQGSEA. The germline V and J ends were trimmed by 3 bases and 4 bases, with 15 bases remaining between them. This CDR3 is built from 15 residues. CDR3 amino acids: CSVDAAGRPTGELFF. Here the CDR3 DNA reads TGCAGCGTTGACGCGGCAGGGAGACCCACCGGGGAGCTGTTTTTT.

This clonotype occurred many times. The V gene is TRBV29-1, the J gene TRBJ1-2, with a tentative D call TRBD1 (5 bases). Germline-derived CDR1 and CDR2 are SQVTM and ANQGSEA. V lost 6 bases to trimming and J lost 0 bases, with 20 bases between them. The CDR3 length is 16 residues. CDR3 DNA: TGCAGCGTGGATCCGATACGGGGCCGATCTAACTATGGCTACACCTTC. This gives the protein CSVDPIRGRSNYGYTF.

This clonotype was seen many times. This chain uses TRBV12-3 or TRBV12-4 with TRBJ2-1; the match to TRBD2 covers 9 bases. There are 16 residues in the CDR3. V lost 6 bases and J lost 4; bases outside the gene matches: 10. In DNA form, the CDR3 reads TGTGCCAGCAGCTCCTCGCTAGCGGGGCTATACAATGAGCAGTTCTTC. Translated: CASSSSLAGLYNEQFF.

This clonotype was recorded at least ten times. The CDR3 loop is CSVEGWGTEAFF. CDR3 in DNA: TGCAGCGTTGAGGGCTGGGGCACTGAAGCTTTCTTT. The chain recombines TRBV29-1 with TRBJ1-1; D is uncertain. Germline V lookup: CDR1 SQVTM, CDR2 ANQGSEA. Trimming shortened V by 3 bases and J by 4 bases, and 9 bases separated the two germline ends. This CDR3 region has 12 residues.

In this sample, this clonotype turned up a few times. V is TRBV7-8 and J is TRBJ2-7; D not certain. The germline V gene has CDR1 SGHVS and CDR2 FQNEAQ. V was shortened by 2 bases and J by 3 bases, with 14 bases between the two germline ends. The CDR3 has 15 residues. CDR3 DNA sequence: TGTGCCAGCAGCTTATTAGGGTATTCATACTACGAGCAGTACTTC. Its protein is CASSLLGYSYYEQYF.

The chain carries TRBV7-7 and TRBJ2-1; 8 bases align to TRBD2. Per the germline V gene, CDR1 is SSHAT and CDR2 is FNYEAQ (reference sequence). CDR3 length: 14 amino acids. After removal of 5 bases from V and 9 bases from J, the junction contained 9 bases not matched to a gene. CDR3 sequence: CASSLSFAGGEQFF. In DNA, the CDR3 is TGTGCCAGCAGCCTCTCCTTTGCGGGGGGTGAGCAGTTCTTC.

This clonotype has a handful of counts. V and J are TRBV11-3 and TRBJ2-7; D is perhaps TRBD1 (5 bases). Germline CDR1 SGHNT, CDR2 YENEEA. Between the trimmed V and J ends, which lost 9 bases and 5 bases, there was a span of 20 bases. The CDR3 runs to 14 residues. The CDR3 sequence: CASGEQVSSNEQYF. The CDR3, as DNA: TGTGCCAGTGGCGAACAGGTGTCTTCAAACGAGCAGTACTTC.

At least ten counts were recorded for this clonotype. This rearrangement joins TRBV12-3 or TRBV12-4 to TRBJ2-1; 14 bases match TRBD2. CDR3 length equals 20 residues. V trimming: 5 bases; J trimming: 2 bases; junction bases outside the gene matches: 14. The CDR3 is CASSPLEGTSGSEAYNEQFF. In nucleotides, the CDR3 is TGTGCCAGCAGTCCTCTGGAGGGGACTAGCGGGAGTGAAGCCTACAATGAGCAGTTCTTC.

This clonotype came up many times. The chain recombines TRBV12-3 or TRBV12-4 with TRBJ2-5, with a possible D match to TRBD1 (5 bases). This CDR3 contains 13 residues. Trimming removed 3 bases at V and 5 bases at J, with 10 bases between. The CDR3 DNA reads TGTGCCAGCAGTTTCCAGGGCCGGGAGACCCAGTACTTC. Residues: CASSFQGRETQYF.

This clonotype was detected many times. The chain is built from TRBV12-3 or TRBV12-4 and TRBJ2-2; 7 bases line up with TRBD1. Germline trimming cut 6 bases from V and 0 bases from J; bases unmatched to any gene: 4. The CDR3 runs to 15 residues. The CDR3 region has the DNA TGTGCCAGCAGACAGGGGAACGCGAACACCGGGGAGCTGTTTTTT. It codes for CASRQGNANTGELFF.

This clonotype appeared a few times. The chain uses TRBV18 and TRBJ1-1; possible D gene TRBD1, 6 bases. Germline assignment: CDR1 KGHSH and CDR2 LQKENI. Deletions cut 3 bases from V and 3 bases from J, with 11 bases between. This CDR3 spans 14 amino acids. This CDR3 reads CASSPTDSDTEAFF. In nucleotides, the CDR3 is TGTGCCAGCTCACCCACGGACAGTGACACTGAAGCTTTCTTT.

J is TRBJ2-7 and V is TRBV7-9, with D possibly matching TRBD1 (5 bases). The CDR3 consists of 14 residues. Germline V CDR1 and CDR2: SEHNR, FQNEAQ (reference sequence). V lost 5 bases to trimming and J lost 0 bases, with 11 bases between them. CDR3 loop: CASSLQGNSYEQYF. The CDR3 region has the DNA TGTGCCAGCAGCCTGCAGGGTAACTCCTACGAGCAGTACTTC.

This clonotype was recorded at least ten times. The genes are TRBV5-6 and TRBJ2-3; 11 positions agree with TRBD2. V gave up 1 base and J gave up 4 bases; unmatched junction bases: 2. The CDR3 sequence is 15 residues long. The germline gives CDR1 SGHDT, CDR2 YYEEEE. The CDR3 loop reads CASSLLAGGPDTQYF. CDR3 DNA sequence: TGTGCCAGCAGCTTGCTAGCGGGGGGCCCAGATACGCAGTATTTT.

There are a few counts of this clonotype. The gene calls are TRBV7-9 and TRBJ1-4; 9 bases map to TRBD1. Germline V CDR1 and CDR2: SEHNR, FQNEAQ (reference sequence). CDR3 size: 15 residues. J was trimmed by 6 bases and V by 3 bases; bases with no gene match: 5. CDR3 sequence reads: CASSFGTGRDEKLFF. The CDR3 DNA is TGTGCCAGCAGCTTCGGGACAGGGCGAGATGAAAAACTGTTTTTT.

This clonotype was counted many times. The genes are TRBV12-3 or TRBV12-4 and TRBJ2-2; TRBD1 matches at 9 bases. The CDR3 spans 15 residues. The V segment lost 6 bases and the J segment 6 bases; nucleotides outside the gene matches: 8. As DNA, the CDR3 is TGTGCCAGCAGCAGAGGGGACAGGGAGGCCGGGGAGCTGTTTTTT. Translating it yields CASSRGDREAGELFF.

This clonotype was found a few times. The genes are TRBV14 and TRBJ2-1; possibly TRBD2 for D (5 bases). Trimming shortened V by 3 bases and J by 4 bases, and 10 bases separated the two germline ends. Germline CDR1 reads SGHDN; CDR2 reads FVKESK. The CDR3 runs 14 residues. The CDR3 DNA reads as TGTGCCAGCAGCCATTTTGAGGGTTACAATGAGCAGTTCTTC. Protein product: CASSHFEGYNEQFF.